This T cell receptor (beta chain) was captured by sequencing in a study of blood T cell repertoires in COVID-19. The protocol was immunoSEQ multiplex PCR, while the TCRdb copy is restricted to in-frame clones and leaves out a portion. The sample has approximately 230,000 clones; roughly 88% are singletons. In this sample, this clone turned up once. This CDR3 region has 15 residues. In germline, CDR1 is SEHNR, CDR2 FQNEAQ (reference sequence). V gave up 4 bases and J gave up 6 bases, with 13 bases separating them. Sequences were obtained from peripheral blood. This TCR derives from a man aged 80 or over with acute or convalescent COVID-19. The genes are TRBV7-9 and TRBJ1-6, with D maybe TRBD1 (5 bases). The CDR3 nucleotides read TGTGCCAGCAGCTCGCCCGACAGCTCTAATTCACCCCTCCACTTT. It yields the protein CASSSPDSSNSPLHF.